This TCR beta chain originates from a study of CD8+ T cells in alopecia areata (dated by TCRdb to 2016 to 2018). The study in broad terms: Treated patients were enrolled in an open-label pilot trial of oral tofacitinib, 5 to 10 mg twice daily, for moderate-to-severe alopecia areata. Tofacitinib was administered for 6 to 18 months, and 6 months of follow-up off drug were then conducted to assess delayed response and recurrence. The SALT score, which quantifies the percentage of affected scalp surface area, was used to measure disease severity in treated patients. In both human patients and the C3H/HeJ mouse model, the study applied high-throughput TCRbeta sequencing to look at T cell clonal expansion in alopecia areata. On the human side, TCRbeta sequencing was run on scalp tissue and on sorted CD4+ and CD8+ peripheral blood T cells from healthy controls and from alopecia areata patients with either patchy or totalis/universalis disease. Patients on tofacitinib were biopsied at baseline and after 4 and 24 weeks of treatment, and several of the patients also had a later scalp biopsy. Scalp clonality was compared among normal scalp (n=4), patchy alopecia areata scalp (n=8), and alopecia totalis/universalis scalp (n=8). RNA was extracted with the PAXgene miRNA kit for fixed scalp, the miRNeasy kit for PBMCs, and the RNeasy kit for mouse skin. immunoSEQ multiplex PCR using 35 Vbeta forward primers and 13 Jbeta reverse primers was used to amplify TCRbeta CDR3 regions.

This clone was counted only a few times. Its target antigen remains unknown. Base qualities are not at hand, and no much larger clone is one base apart. There are 14 amino acids in the CDR3, from cysteine to phenylalanine inclusive. CDR3 DNA only is kept here, 42 bases in frame from base 1. CDR1 is given as SGHNT and CDR2 as YYREEE, both from the germline V gene (reference sequence). V is pared back by 4 bases and J by 4 bases, with 11 bases lying between the germline termini. The time point label, read with the paper, signifies: less than 30 weeks on oral tofacitinib. In light of the paper, this sample's treatment or condition label describes: oral pan-JAK inhibitor, 5-10 mg twice daily. Peripheral blood and lesional scalp punch biopsies were obtained from patients with alopecia areata. After PBMCs were isolated by density centrifugation and stained for CD3, CD4 and CD8, a FACSAria was used to sort CD4+ and CD8+ T cells.

Libraries were constructed by the immunoSEQ multiplex PCR assay. RNA was extracted from all samples and reverse transcribed into cDNA, which served as template for TCR sequencing. First-strand cDNA was synthesized using SuperScript III with a 2:1 mix of oligo-dT and random hexamers. A synthetic immune receptor repertoire was used to measure amplification bias, and any remaining bias was corrected computationally. In the source study's methods: Raw reads were preprocessed to remove errors, and CDR3 was defined according to IMGT conventions as the region from the conserved cysteine to phenylalanine. To get clonality, Shannon entropy was normalized by log2 of the number of productive unique TCRs and the result was subtracted from 1. Scalp TCRbeta sequences were cross-referenced with sorted blood CD4 and CD8 repertoires so that the CD4 or CD8 identity of scalp clones could be inferred. The source is immuneACCESS, and TCRdb retained only in-frame sequences with V and J called. Part of the clones is not carried over; for the studies checked, unresolved V genes explain less than half of this, and the remainder is unexplained. The V and J calls and clone size come from that table; D and trimming were worked out from the DNA. The sample table holds approximately 280,000 clones, of which roughly 64% were seen once. The top ten hold less than 2% of the sample.

General study outcomes and caveats: Compared with normal scalp, lesional scalp, particularly in alopecia totalis/universalis, had higher clonality and more expanded CD8+ clones, which suggests antigenic drive. Unlike mouse skin, which is dominated by gammadelta T cells, normal human skin has resident alphabeta T cells that are also sequenced, and this complicates analysis of the scalp TCR repertoire. Because the treated cohort was small and had only one nonresponder, larger studies are needed to examine links between baseline CD8+ expansion and response. During tofacitinib treatment, many expanded lesional clones stuck around in both scalp and blood, and this persistence may partly explain why relapse happens after treatment is stopped. Tofacitinib significantly decreased scalp clonality and the number of expanded CD8+ clones among the top 100 scalp clones. Shared TCR sequences between patients were less evident than in mice, which may be partly attributable to HLA diversity in the patient population.

The TCR comes from a human donor with alopecia areata. The sequence joins TRBV5-4 to TRBJ2-2, with a weak D call of TRBD1 (5 bases match). The material sequenced was CD4+ T cells sorted from blood, taken at week 24, from a patient treated with tofacitinib. The DNA is as follows: TGTGCCAGCAGCCCCTGGGGCAGCACCGGGGAGCTGTTTTTT. This translates into CASSPWGSTGELFF.